The 2 T cell receptor beta chains given below trace back to one sample, sequenced in a study of beta chain features in type 1 diabetes. Isolated RNA was reverse transcribed in full, so expressed TCRB transcripts were sequenced. Produced via immunoSEQ multiplex PCR; TCRdb's table is partial and in-frame only. This table holds about 900,000 clones, around a sixth found once. Sequenced material: naive CD4+ T cells from blood. The receptors were gathered from a woman aged 18 to 35 in good health.

This clone showed up just a few times. The chain employs TRBV5-1 and TRBJ2-7; TRBD2 is a possible D gene (5 bases). Germline lookup yields CDR1 SGHRS and CDR2 YFSETQ. The CDR3 consists of 14 residues. Trimming shortened V by 0 bases and J by 2 bases, and 9 bases separated the two germline ends. The CDR3 DNA is TGCGCCAGCAGCTTGGATGGAGGCCCCTACGAGCAGTACTTC. It translates to CASSLDGGPYEQYF.

This clone was seen a handful of times. Other DNA variants within this sample encode the same CDR3. V gene TRBV18 combines with J gene TRBJ1-5; no reliable D call. V lost 3 bases, J lost 2 bases, and 8 bases lay in between. The CDR3 has 14 amino acids. The germline V gene has CDR1 KGHSH and CDR2 LQKENI. The CDR3 here is CASSPGTGNQPQHF. In DNA form, the CDR3 reads TGTGCCAGCTCACCTGGCACGGGCAATCAGCCCCAGCATTTT.